This entry is about one TCR beta chain. There are a few counts of this clonotype. The antigen it binds to is not known. The record has no base qualities; no much larger clone is one base away. These data come from a study of regulatory T cells in long-lasting Graves disease (dated by TCRdb to about 2021). Looking at the study overall: Newly diagnosed Graves' disease patients had taken antithyroid drugs for less than 3 months. Patients with persistent Graves' disease were compared with patients with newly diagnosed Graves' disease using TCR sequencing and RNA sequencing of peripheral blood. A total of approximately 35 samples underwent TCR sequencing: about 13 from persistent and about 20 from newly diagnosed Graves' disease patients. The study was conducted in China and was registered as a clinical trial.

Overall study outcomes, separate from this receptor: Persistent disease showed preferential use of TRBV28, TRBJ1-2 and TRBJ2-5, whereas newly diagnosed disease favored TRBV20-1 and TRBJ2-1. Only the TCR beta chain was sequenced and analyzed. Patients with persistent disease shared more public clonotypes (around 3,000) than newly diagnosed patients did (roughly 970). Only peripheral blood was studied, because thyroid tissue, the primary lesion, was inaccessible. Compared with newly diagnosed patients, patients with persistent Graves' disease had lower TCR Shannon entropy and fewer highly expanded clones, which suggests clonal expansion. The authors acknowledged the small sample size as a limitation that may reduce accuracy.

The library was obtained by multiplex PCR. For sequencing, an Illumina HiSeq 4000 was employed. CDR3 regions were amplified by Arm-PCR with iRepertoire HTBI primers to construct TCR beta libraries. Before sequencing, the PCR products underwent gel purification. In the original analysis: Across samples, about 64 TRBV and 14 TRBJ segments were identified and used for gene usage analysis of CDR3 amino acid clonotypes. COPE and FqMerger were used to merge the filtered high-quality paired reads into contigs. Contigs were aligned with BLAST to IMGT TRBV, TRBD and TRBJ reference genes, and CDR3 was defined per IMGT. Any clonotype with a frequency above 0.1% was classified as a highly expanded clone. Shannon entropy served as the measure of repertoire diversity, while the Gini coefficient captured V-J evenness. Public clonotypes were defined as clonotypes shared by more than one individual. The public reads were reprocessed in TCRdb via fastp at Q25 and MiXCR, keeping in-frame beta chains. Each entry is one CDR3 protein sequence, shown with its most common DNA and genes. For this entry, the V and J calls and clone size follow TCRdb and not the study's own pipeline. Here the sample has approximately 480,000 distinct CDR3 sequences; 15% to 20% occur a single time. More than 9% of the sample is in the top ten clones.

The time point label, read with the paper, signifies: newly diagnosed GD, antithyroid drugs for less than 3 months. RNA was extracted from PBMCs in TRIzol for both TCR sequencing and RNA sequencing. Graves' disease was diagnosed according to American Thyroid Association guidelines. Patients for the study were recruited at an endocrinology department in Xi'an, China. Each patient gave approximately 10 milliliters of peripheral blood, collected in an EDTA anticoagulant tube. PBMCs were isolated by Ficoll Paque Plus density gradient separation without further T cell sorting. An Agilent 2100 Bioanalyzer and agarose gel were used to check RNA quality, while a NanoDrop 2000 measured RNA concentration. Relative to germline, V is 1 base shorter and J is 4 bases shorter, with 13 bases between their ends. For CDR1 and CDR2, the germline V gene lists LGHNT and FRNRAP. The CDR3 runs 15 amino acids, cysteine and phenylalanine included. Here the CDR3 DNA is all that survives: 45 bases in frame from base 1.

This sample was also put to use in a study of T cells in Graves' hyperthyroidism and ophthalmopathy. As the second paper documents: Graves' hyperthyroidism was defined as stable when no progression to ophthalmopathy occurred over 18 months of follow-up. Hyperthyroidism patients were newly diagnosed, had a disease duration of under 2 months, and were aged 18 to 65 years. Exclusion was applied to patients with uncontrolled infections, other autoimmune diseases, pregnancy or lactation. Diagnoses were based on clinical symptoms, serum thyroxine and TRAb, thyroid ultrasound and orbital computed tomography. The TCR CDR3 was subjected to a first round of RT-PCR using the HTBI primer set and the Qiagen OneStep RT-PCR kit. Most expanded thyroid clonotypes (frequency above 0.001) were also detected in blood, a finding suggesting that blood repertoires may reflect thyroid immune responses. A 13 V-J signature model separated ophthalmopathy from stable hyperthyroidism, with roughly 88% sensitivity and just under 84% specificity in cross-validation and 80%/75% in testing. In validation, the model predicted progression to ophthalmopathy a median of about 6.8 months before onset, with roughly 68% sensitivity and roughly 79% specificity. A discovery cohort of roughly 100 patients, 43 with Graves' ophthalmopathy and more than 55 with stable Graves' hyperthyroidism, was used to find distinguishing TCR V-J signatures. An independent validation cohort of fewer than 20 hyperthyroidism patients and about 16 patients who later progressed to ophthalmopathy tested prospective prediction of ophthalmopathy. The approximately 90 discovery patients were divided at random into training and test sets in a 7:3 ratio. In addition, the study compared T-cell repertoires in thyroid tissue and in blood from about 6 Graves' hyperthyroidism patients. Once sampling was done, hyperthyroidism patients were given methimazole at a starting dose of 30 mg daily, whereas ophthalmopathy patients were given high-dose intravenous methylprednisolone. A second multiplex PCR round built the libraries, followed by size selection and purification. Libraries were sequenced paired-end with 100 bp reads on an Illumina HiSeq2000. SOAPnuke was used to process the raw data, throwing out any read that contained adapters or uncalled bases, had a mean Phred below 15, or lacked an exact constant-primer or identifier match. High-quality paired reads were merged using COPE v1.2.5, and each unique nucleotide sequence was defined as a clonotype. Clonotypes were aligned to IMGT TRBV, TRBD and TRBJ reference segments using MiTCR v1.1. The analysis was restricted to V-J combinations with a frequency above 0.0001, which together covered 99% to 99.2% of the repertoires. The TCS score was defined as F50 (clonal expansion) divided by E x V (chaos), with BLOSUM62-based TCRdist calculated between CDR3 peptides within each V-J. Welch's t-statistics and random forest reduced just over 500 V-J features to around 14, which were used in a naive Bayes classifier (R e1071). Sample size was not statistically predetermined, and blinding of investigators to group allocation was not performed. TCR Vbeta CDR3 sequencing of 120 to 150 peripheral blood samples (43 ophthalmopathy, some 75 hyperthyroidism and around 17 progressor patients) is reported in the paper.

Sequences were derived from peripheral blood mononuclear cells (PBMCs), sampled at new diagnosis, from a patient treated with antithyroid drugs. The receptor chain draws on TRBV12-5 and TRBJ1-1; no D gene is confidently identified. The TCR sequence derives from a man aged 40-50 years with Graves disease. Donor details come from another sample of the same person, matched by shared clones. The DNA sequence is given as TGTGCTAGTGGTTTGGCAAGGAGCGGGGTCACTGAAGCTTTCTTT. It specifies CASGLARSGVTEAFF.